A single sample is the source of the 14 T cell receptor beta chains below, sequenced in a study of CD8 T cells in Susac syndrome. After extraction with the RNeasy kit, about 0.5 to 1 ug of the RNA was reverse transcribed using random hexamers. Each CDR3 protein is one row after TCRdb ran MiXCR on the immunoSEQ multiplex PCR reads. This table holds about 140,000 distinct CDR3 sequences, approximately 95% found once. The sequenced sample consisted of CD4+ T cells from PBMCs. The receptors come from a human donor with Susac syndrome.

J is TRBJ2-7 and V is TRBV20-1; tentative D call: TRBD2 (5 bases). The CDR3 covers 13 residues. The germline V gene has CDR1 DFQATT and CDR2 SNEGSKA (reference sequence). Trimming pared 7 bases from V and 4 bases from J, leaving 17 bases between. CDR3 DNA: TGCAGTGGCCGGAGGAGTAAGGTTTACGAGCAGTACTTC. Translation: CSGRRSKVYEQYF.

This clonotype was counted only a few times. The chain employs TRBV6-1 and TRBJ1-5; D is unresolved. CDR1 and CDR2 from the germline V gene are MNHNS and SASEGT. This CDR3 contains 14 residues. Trimming removed 6 bases from V and 2 bases from J, with 11 bases in between. CDR3 loop: CASRAAGGNQPQHF. The CDR3 DNA is TGTGCCAGCAGGGCTGCGGGCGGCAATCAGCCCCAGCATTTT.

The chain employs TRBV6-5 and TRBJ2-1; D tentatively fits TRBD1 or TRBD2 (5 bases each). The germline CDR1 and CDR2 sequences are MNHEY and SVGAGI. CDR3 size: 15 residues. Deletions cut 2 bases from V and 0 bases from J, with 8 bases between. The CDR3, as DNA: TGTGCCAGCAGTTACGGGGGTATCTCCTACAATGAGCAGTTCTTC. Its translation is CASSYGGISYNEQFF.

In its sample, this clonotype was seen once. The chain carries TRBV9 and TRBJ2-2, with D perhaps TRBD2 (5 bases). The CDR3 runs 15 residues. Trimming took off 4 bases at V and 1 base at J, with 11 bases between the two ends. From germline, CDR1 is SGDLS and CDR2 YYNGEE. CDR3 in amino acids: CASSPWTQNTGELFF. The CDR3 DNA reads TGTGCCAGCAGCCCGTGGACTCAGAACACCGGGGAGCTGTTTTTT.

This sequence joins TRBV9 and TRBJ1-3; no reliable D call. CDR1 is SGDLS, CDR2 YYNGEE, per germline. The CDR3 has 12 residues. With 3 bases removed from V and 4 bases from J, the gap between germline ends came to 5 bases. Here the CDR3 DNA reads TGTGCCAGCAGCGACATAGGAAACACCATATATTTT. This codes for CASSDIGNTIYF.

This chain links TRBV15 with TRBJ1-5; D gene unclear. The CDR3 extends over 13 amino acids. The V end was cut by 1 base, the J end by 7 bases, with 8 bases between. Germline V gene lookup returns CDR1 LNHNV and CDR2 YYDKDF (reference sequence). CDR3 bases: TGTGCCACCAGCAGAGGTGGGGAGCAGCCCCAGCATTTT. Protein product: CATSRGGEQPQHF. The full variable domain, with the rest looked up from reference TRBV15 and TRBJ1-5, is DAMVIQNPRYQVTQFGKPVTLSCSQTLNHNVMYWYQQKSSQAPKLLFHYYDKDFNNEADTPDNFQSRRPNTSFCFLDIRSPGLGDTAMYLCATSRGGEQPQHFGDGTRLSIL.

The J gene is TRBJ2-7, the V gene TRBV12-3 or TRBV12-4, with D perhaps TRBD1 (5 bases). V lost 6 bases and J lost 5, with 14 bases in between. The CDR3 covers 13 residues. In DNA, the CDR3 is TGTGCCAGCAGGGGCTACCAGGGCGACGAGCAGTACTTC. This encodes CASRGYQGDEQYF.

This CDR3 reads CSAQGGGGNQPQHF. Written as DNA, the CDR3 is TGCAGTGCTCAAGGGGGCGGGGGCAATCAGCCCCAGCATTTT. The chain employs TRBV20-1 and TRBJ1-5; 7 nucleotides match TRBD1. Losses at the gene ends were 5 bases for V and 2 bases for J; bases not matched to a gene: 6. The CDR3 extends over 14 amino acids. CDR1 and CDR2 from the germline V gene are DFQATT and SNEGSKA (reference sequence).

The chain recombines TRBV12-3 or TRBV12-4 with TRBJ1-2; D is undetermined. This CDR3 contains 15 residues. V shed 5 bases and J shed 0 bases, with 13 bases lying between them. DNA for the CDR3: TGTGCCAGCAGTCAGCTATCCCTAGCTAACTATGGCTACACCTTC. Protein: CASSQLSLANYGYTF.

The J gene is TRBJ2-1, the V gene TRBV23-1; 10 bases map to TRBD1. TRBV23-1 is annotated as an ORF whose role is uncertain. This CDR3 has 15 amino acids. V was clipped by 7 bases and J by 7 bases; unmatched bases: 10. In nucleotides, the CDR3 is TGCGCCAGCAACTGCGACAGGGGGCGGGTTAATGAGCAGTTCTTC. Translation: CASNCDRGRVNEQFF.

The chain employs TRBV6-2 or TRBV6-3 and TRBJ1-2; D unclear. CDR3 length: 12 residues. V was cut by 5 bases and J by 0 bases, with 4 bases left in between. Germline assignment: CDR1 MNHEY and CDR2 SVGEGT. CDR3: CASSHTNYGYTF. The CDR3 DNA is TGTGCCAGCAGTCACACTAACTATGGCTACACCTTC.

The rearrangement uses TRBV20-1 and TRBJ2-3; 8 bases agree with TRBD2. Germline CDR1 reads DFQATT; CDR2 reads SNEGSKA (reference sequence). CDR3 size: 15 residues. The ends lost 3 bases at V and 6 bases at J; junction bases unmatched: 11. The CDR3 sequence is CSASRPAGASDTQYF. CDR3 bases: TGCAGTGCTAGTCGCCCAGCGGGAGCATCCGATACGCAGTATTTT.

This chain uses TRBV28 with TRBJ2-4, with D perhaps matching TRBD1 (6 bases). Germline lookup yields CDR1 MDHEN and CDR2 SYDVKM. V dropped 3 bases and J dropped 11 bases, with 11 bases sitting between them. This CDR3 is built from 12 residues. The CDR3 here is CASSLGATVQYF. As DNA, the CDR3 is TGTGCCAGCAGTTTGGGGGCCACAGTTCAGTACTTC.

This clonotype was detected only once. This rearrangement joins TRBV20-1 to TRBJ2-7, with 9 nucleotides matching TRBD1. Germline loops: CDR1 DFQATT, CDR2 SNEGSKA (reference sequence). The CDR3 length is 12 residues. Germline trimming cut 6 bases from V and 5 bases from J; bases unmatched to any gene: 5. CDR3 loop: CSALDRGHEQYF. In nucleotides, the CDR3 is TGCAGTGCCCTGGACAGGGGCCACGAGCAGTACTTC.